A selection of T cell receptor beta chains follows, all from one sample in a study of early T cells in non-severe SARS-CoV-2 infection. One entry per CDR3 protein, called by TCRdb with MiXCR from the 5' RACE reads. Of around 33,000 distinct CDR3 sequences in the sample, 5.8% were seen once. Sequenced input: whole blood. The receptors shown here come from an adult who was a healthcare worker with PCR-confirmed SARS-CoV-2 infection or an uninfected control (not recorded which). Both conserved end residues are part of each CDR3. A D gene is named only where the DNA matches it firmly. A clone size is listed for some rows: how often the clone was seen (once, few, many), or a class if it is expanded.

size	J	V	D	DNA	CDR3
many	TRBJ2-1	TRBV5-4	TRBD2	TGTGCCAGCAGGGAGGGACTAGCGGTGGACAATGAGCAGTTCTTC	CASREGLAVDNEQFF
many	TRBJ2-7	TRBV28	.	TGTGCCAGCTCCCTGGAGGGGCTCATCTACGAGCAGTACTTC	CASSLEGLIYEQYF
many	TRBJ1-2	TRBV27	.	TGTGCCAGCAGTGGGGGGCCCAACTATGGCTACACCTTC	CASSGGPNYGYTF
many	TRBJ1-1	TRBV30	.	TGTGCCTCCCACAGGGACGGTTTCATGAACACTGAAGCTTTCTTT	CASHRDGFMNTEAFF
few	TRBJ2-3	TRBV6-2/TRBV6-3	.	TGTGCCAGCAGTTACCCAGCGGTTAGCACAGATACGCAGTATTTT	CASSYPAVSTDTQYF
many	TRBJ2-2	TRBV12-3/TRBV12-4	.	TGTGCCAGCAGTTTAGTGGGGGGCGCAAACACCGGGGAGCTGTTTTTT	CASSLVGGANTGELFF
many	TRBJ1-5	TRBV19	.	TGTGCCAGTAGTATGCGGGGGGGACAGCCCCAGCATTTT	CASSMRGGQPQHF
.	TRBJ2-5	TRBV7-6	.	TGTGCCAGCAGCTTAGCTGCGGGGCGCGGTATGGAGACCCAGTACTTC	CASSLAAGRGMETQYF
many	TRBJ1-2	TRBV29-1	.	TGCAGCGTAACGGATGCGAGGGATGGCTACACCTTC	CSVTDARDGYTF
many	TRBJ1-2	TRBV10-2	.	TGCGCCAGCAGTGAGTCGCATTGGACCGATGGCTACACCTTC	CASSESHWTDGYTF
many	TRBJ1-1	TRBV4-2	.	TGTGCCAGCAGCCAAGAGCCCCAGAACACTGAAGCTTTCTTT	CASSQEPQNTEAFF